What follows are 14 T cell receptor beta chains derived from one specimen sequenced in a study of T cell responses to AZD1222 COVID-19 vaccine. Assay used: immunoSEQ multiplex PCR; TCRdb lists only in-frame clones, some missing. The sample lists tens of thousands of clones; about 87% were seen once. The sequenced sample was peripheral blood, obtained 28 days after the second AZD1222 dose. The receptors were sampled from an adult who received the AZD1222 COVID-19 vaccine.

This clone is a singleton in its sample. J is TRBJ2-7 and V is TRBV28, with TRBD1 matching over 9 bases. Germline V gene sequence: CDR1 MDHEN, CDR2 SYDVKM. V lost 10 bases, J lost 7 bases, and 11 bases stayed unmatched. The CDR3 spans 13 residues. In nucleotides, the CDR3 is TGTGCCACGGGCGGGACAGGGTTGGGTGAGCAGTACTTC. Translated, it gives CATGGTGLGEQYF.

This clone was observed a few times. This chain links TRBV29-1 with TRBJ1-1; the D is unclear. CDR1 SQVTM and CDR2 ANQGSEA come from the germline V gene. The CDR3 consists of 13 residues. Trimming took off 5 bases at V and 5 bases at J, with 15 bases between the two ends. CDR3 amino acids: CSVKGPRETEAFF. CDR3 in DNA: TGCAGCGTTAAAGGCCCTCGGGAGACTGAAGCTTTCTTT.

V and J are TRBV25-1 and TRBJ1-4; the D gene is possibly TRBD1 (5 bases). With 9 bases removed from V and 3 bases from J, the gap between germline ends came to 11 bases. This CDR3 is built from 13 residues. Germline-derived CDR1 and CDR2 are MGHDK and SYGVNS. CDR3 bases: TGTGCCAGGGAGGGGAGATCTAATGAAAAACTGTTTTTT. Translation: CAREGRSNEKLFF.

The chain uses TRBV5-1 and TRBJ2-3, with TRBD2 matching over 11 bases. This CDR3 contains 16 residues. Germline values: CDR1 SGHRS, CDR2 YFSETQ. V dropped 4 bases and J dropped 1; count of bases not matched to a gene: 5. The DNA for the CDR3 is TGCGCCAGCAGCCTGGGACTAGCGGAGCGCACAGATACGCAGTATTTT. Encoded protein: CASSLGLAERTDTQYF.

The chain joins TRBV28 to TRBJ1-2; 7 bases agree with TRBD1. The CDR3 has 15 residues. Trimming took 4 bases from V and 8 from J; bases not matched to a gene: 13. Germline V CDR1 and CDR2: MDHEN, SYDVKM. The CDR3, as DNA: TGTGCCAGCAGTTCTCCGGGACAGCCATTAAACGGCTACACCTTC. This translates into CASSSPGQPLNGYTF.

This chain uses TRBV13 with TRBJ2-1; no firm D call. This CDR3 region has 12 residues. V lost 6 bases and J lost 5, with 8 bases in between. Germline CDR1 and CDR2: PRHDT and FYEKMQ (reference sequence). As DNA, the CDR3 is TGTGCCAGCAGTACTCAGGACAATGAGCAGTTCTTC. Translation gives CASSTQDNEQFF.

The V gene is TRBV5-6, the J gene TRBJ1-6; 9 nucleotides line up with TRBD1. From germline, CDR1 is SGHDT and CDR2 YYEEEE. V lost 0 bases to trimming and J lost 7 bases; unmatched junction nucleotides: 11. This CDR3 has 18 amino acids. The CDR3 DNA follows: TGTGCCAGCAGCTTGGGGGGCGTGAGGGACAGGGACAATTCACCCCTCCACTTT. The encoded protein is CASSLGGVRDRDNSPLHF. Looking up the rest from reference TRBV5-6 and TRBJ1-6 gives the full variable domain: DAGVTQSPTHLIKTRGQQVTLRCSPKSGHDTVSWYQQALGQGPQFIFQYYEEEERQRGNFPDRFSGHQFPNYSSELNVNALLLGDSALYLCASSLGGVRDRDNSPLHFGNGTRLTVT.

The V gene is TRBV24-1, the J gene TRBJ2-5, with TRBD1 identical over 7 bases. After removal of 1 base from V and 0 bases from J, the junction contained 1 base not matched to a gene. This CDR3 is built from 15 residues. Germline V lookup: CDR1 KGHDR, CDR2 SFDVKD. The CDR3 reads CATSDFRGNQETQYF. Here the CDR3 DNA reads TGTGCCACCAGTGATTTCAGGGGGAACCAAGAGACCCAGTACTTC.

This chain connects TRBV23-1 to TRBJ2-7; a possible D gene is TRBD2 (6 bases). TRBV23-1 counts as an open reading frame of uncertain function. This CDR3 contains 17 residues. Trimming shortened V by 0 bases and J by 0 bases, and 15 bases separated the two germline ends. Here the CDR3 reads CASSQSRRDYFSYEQYF. The CDR3 DNA reads as TGCGCCAGCAGTCAATCCCGGAGGGATTACTTCTCCTACGAGCAGTACTTC.

This clone appeared once. The rearrangement links TRBV10-3 to TRBJ2-5, with 9 bases identical to TRBD1. Germline loops: CDR1 ENHRY, CDR2 SYGVKD. Trimming at V came to 6 bases and at J to 5 bases, leaving 7 bases not matched to a gene. CDR3 length: 14 amino acids. CDR3 DNA: TGTGCCATCAGGCCCGGGACAGGGAGTGAGACCCAGTACTTC. Encoded protein: CAIRPGTGSETQYF.

This rearrangement joins TRBV5-8 to TRBJ2-1; 9 bases align to TRBD2. V lost 4 bases and J lost 6; bases outside the gene matches: 8. CDR3 size: 15 residues. Germline CDR1 and CDR2: SGHTS and YDEGEE. The CDR3 reads CASSRGTSFSNEQFF. CDR3 DNA sequence: TGTGCCAGCAGCAGAGGGACTAGCTTCTCCAATGAGCAGTTCTTC.

The V call is TRBV5-4, the J call TRBJ2-1, with 12 bases identical to TRBD2. CDR1 and CDR2 from the germline V gene are SGHNT and YYREEE (reference sequence). The V segment lost 4 bases and the J segment 3 bases; nucleotides outside the gene matches: 2. This CDR3 contains 15 residues. CDR3 nucleotide sequence: TGTGCCAGCAGCGAGGGACTAGCGGGCTACAATGAGCAGTTCTTC. It specifies CASSEGLAGYNEQFF.

The rearrangement joins TRBV19 to TRBJ2-1, with D unresolved. CDR3 length: 13 residues. V dropped 1 base and J dropped 3 bases, with 4 bases sitting between them. The germline gives CDR1 LNHDA, CDR2 SQIVND (reference sequence). The CDR3 coding sequence is TGTGCCAGTAGTATAGGGAACTACAATGAGCAGTTCTTC. It yields the protein CASSIGNYNEQFF.

The chain links TRBV28 to TRBJ1-1; weak D call: TRBD1 (5 bases). CDR1 and CDR2 (germline): MDHEN, SYDVKM. The length of the CDR3 is 14 residues. The germline V and J ends were trimmed by 5 bases and 0 bases, with 10 bases remaining between them. CDR3 region: CASSPGPMNTEAFF. Written as DNA, the CDR3 is TGTGCCAGCAGTCCGGGACCTATGAACACTGAAGCTTTCTTT.